This T cell receptor (beta chain) was recovered during a study of cytomegalovirus exposure and HLA in healthy donors. Germline CDR1 and CDR2: MGHRA and YSYEKL. Unmatched junction bases numbered 10, after V lost 1 base and J lost 9 bases. CDR3 size: 17 residues. With 60 Vbeta and 13 Jbeta primers, the PCR was carried out. Sequencing was performed with immunoSEQ multiplex PCR; in TCRdb, only in-frame clones are kept and a portion is missing. The table lists under 200,000 clones, 60% to 80% of them singletons. The source material was PBMCs. V gene TRBV4-1 combines with J gene TRBJ2-1; 12 nucleotides match TRBD2. This TCR was recovered from a man aged 45-65 years in good health and CMV-seropositive. The CDR3, as DNA: TGCGCCAGCAGCCAAGGGGCCCTAGCGGGGGGGCGAGGTGAGCAGTTCTTC. It translates to CASSQGALAGGRGEQFF.